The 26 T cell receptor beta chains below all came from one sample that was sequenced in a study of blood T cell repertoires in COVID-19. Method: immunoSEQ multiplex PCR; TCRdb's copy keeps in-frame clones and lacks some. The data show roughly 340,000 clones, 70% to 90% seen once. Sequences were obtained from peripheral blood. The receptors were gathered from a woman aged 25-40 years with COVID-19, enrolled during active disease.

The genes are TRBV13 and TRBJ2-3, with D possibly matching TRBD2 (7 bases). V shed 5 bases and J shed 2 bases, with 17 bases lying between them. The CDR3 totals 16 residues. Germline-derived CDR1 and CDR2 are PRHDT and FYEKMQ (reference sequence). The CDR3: CASSGGYGGPTDTQYF. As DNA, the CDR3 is TGTGCCAGCAGCGGGGGCTACGGGGGGCCCACAGATACGCAGTATTTT.

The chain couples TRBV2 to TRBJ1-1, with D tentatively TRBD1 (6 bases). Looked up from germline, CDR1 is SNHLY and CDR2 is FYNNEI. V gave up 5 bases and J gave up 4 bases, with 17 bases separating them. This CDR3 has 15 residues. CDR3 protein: CASSIQGGESTEAFF. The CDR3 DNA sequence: TGTGCCAGCAGTATACAAGGGGGGGAATCCACTGAAGCTTTCTTT.

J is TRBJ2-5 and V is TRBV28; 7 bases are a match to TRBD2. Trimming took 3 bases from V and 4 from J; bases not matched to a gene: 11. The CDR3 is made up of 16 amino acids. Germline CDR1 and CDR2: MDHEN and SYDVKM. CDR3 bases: TGTGCCAGCAGTTTTAAAGGACTAGTAAGAGGAGAGACCCAGTACTTC. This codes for CASSFKGLVRGETQYF.

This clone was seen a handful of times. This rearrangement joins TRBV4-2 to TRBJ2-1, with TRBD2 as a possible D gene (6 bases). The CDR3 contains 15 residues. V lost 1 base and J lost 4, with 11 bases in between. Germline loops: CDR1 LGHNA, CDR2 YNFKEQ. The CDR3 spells CASSQGLGEYNEQFF. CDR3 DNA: TGTGCCAGCAGCCAAGGACTAGGAGAATACAATGAGCAGTTCTTC.

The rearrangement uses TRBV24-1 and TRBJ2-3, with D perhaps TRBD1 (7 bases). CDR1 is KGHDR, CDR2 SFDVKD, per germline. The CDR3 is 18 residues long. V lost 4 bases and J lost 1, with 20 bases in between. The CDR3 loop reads CATSEVRGRQGGTDTQYF. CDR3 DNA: TGTGCCACCAGTGAGGTTAGGGGGAGGCAGGGGGGCACAGATACGCAGTATTTT.

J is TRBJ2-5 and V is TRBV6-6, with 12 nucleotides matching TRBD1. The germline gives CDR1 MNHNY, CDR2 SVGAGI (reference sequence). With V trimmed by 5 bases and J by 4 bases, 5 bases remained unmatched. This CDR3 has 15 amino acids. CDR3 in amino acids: CASSQGQGATETQYF. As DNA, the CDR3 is TGTGCCAGCAGTCAGGGACAGGGGGCGACAGAGACCCAGTACTTC.

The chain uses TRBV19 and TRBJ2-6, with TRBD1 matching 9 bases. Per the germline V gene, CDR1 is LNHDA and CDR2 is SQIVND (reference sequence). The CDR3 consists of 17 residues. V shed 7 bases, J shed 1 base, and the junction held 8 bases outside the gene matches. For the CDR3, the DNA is TGTGCCAGTACGTACACAGGGGGCGCGTCTGGGGCCAACGTCCTGACTTTC. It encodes CASTYTGGASGANVLTF.

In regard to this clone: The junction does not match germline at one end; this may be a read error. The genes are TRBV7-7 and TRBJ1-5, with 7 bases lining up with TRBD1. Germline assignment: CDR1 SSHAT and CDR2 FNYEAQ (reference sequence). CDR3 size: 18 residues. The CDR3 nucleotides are TGTGCTAGCAGCATTTACAGGGGTGTTGGGGTGAGCAATCAGCCCCAGCATTTT. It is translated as CASSIYRGVGVSNQPQHF.

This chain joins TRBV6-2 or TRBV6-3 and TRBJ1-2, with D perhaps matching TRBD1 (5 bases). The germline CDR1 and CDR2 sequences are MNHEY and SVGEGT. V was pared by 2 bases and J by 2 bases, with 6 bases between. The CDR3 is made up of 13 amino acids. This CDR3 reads CASSYGGNYGYTF. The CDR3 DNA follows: TGTGCCAGCAGTTACGGGGGGAACTATGGCTACACCTTC.

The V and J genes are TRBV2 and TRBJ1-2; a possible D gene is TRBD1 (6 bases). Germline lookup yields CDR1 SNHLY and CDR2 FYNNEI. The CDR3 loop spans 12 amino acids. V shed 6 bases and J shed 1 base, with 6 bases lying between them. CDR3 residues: CASRQGNYGYTF. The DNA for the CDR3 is TGTGCCAGCAGACAGGGTAACTATGGCTACACCTTC.

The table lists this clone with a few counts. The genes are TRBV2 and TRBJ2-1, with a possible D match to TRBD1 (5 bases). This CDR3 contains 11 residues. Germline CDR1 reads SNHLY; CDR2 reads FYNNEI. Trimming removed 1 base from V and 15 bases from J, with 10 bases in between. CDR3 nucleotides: TGTGCCAGCAGTGAAGGGCCAGGGTGGTTCTTC. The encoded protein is CASSEGPGWFF.

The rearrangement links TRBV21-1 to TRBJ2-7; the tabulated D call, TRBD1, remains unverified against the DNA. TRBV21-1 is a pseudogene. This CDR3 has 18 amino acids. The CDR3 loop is CASSSSLEPLDRPYEQYV. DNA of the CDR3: TGTGCCAGCAGCTCCAGCTTGGAGCCGCTGGACAGGCCCTACGAGCAGTACGTC.

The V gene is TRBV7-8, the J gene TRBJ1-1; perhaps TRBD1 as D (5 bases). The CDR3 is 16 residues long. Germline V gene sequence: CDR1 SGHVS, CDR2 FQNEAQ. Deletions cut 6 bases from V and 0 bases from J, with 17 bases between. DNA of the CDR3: TGTGCCAGCAGTCACGGGGGGGAGTATCTGAACACTGAAGCTTTCTTT. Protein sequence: CASSHGGEYLNTEAFF.

CDR3 residues: CASSLAGGYEQYV. As DNA, the CDR3 is TGTGCCAGCAGCTTAGCAGGGGGCTACGAGCAGTACGTC. The rearrangement links TRBV7-4 to TRBJ2-7; a possible D gene is TRBD1 (6 bases). This CDR3 spans 13 amino acids. Germline CDR1 reads SGHVT; CDR2 reads SQSDAQ. V lost 0 bases, J lost 3 bases, and 6 bases lay in between.

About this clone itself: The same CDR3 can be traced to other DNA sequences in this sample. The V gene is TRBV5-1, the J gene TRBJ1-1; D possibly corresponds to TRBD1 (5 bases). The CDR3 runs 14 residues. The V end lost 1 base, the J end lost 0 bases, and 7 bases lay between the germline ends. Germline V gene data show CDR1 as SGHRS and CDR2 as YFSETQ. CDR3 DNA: TGCGCCAGCAGCTTGCGGGGGATGAACACTGAAGCTTTCTTT. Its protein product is CASSLRGMNTEAFF.

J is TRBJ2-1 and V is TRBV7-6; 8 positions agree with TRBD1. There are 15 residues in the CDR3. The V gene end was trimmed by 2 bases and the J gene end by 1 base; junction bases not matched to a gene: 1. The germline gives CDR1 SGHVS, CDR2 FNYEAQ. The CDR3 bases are TGTGCCAGCAGCTTAAGGACAGGGTCCTACAATGAGCAGTTCTTC. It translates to CASSLRTGSYNEQFF.

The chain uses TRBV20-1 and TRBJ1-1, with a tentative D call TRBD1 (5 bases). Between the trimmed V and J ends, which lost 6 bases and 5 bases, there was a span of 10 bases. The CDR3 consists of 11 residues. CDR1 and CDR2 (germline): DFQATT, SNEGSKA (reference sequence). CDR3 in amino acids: CSARGGTEAFF. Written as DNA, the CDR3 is TGCAGTGCCCGCGGGGGAACTGAAGCTTTCTTT.

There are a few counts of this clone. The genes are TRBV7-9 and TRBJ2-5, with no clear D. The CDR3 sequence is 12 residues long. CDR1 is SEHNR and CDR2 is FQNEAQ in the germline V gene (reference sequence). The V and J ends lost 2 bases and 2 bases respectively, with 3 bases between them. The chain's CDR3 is CASSLLQETQYF. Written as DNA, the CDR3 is TGTGCCAGCAGCTTATTACAAGAGACCCAGTACTTC. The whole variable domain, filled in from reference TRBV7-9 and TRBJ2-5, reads DTGVSQNPRHKITKRGQNVTFRCDPISEHNRLYWYRQTLGQGPEFLTYFQNEAQLEKSRLLSDRFSAERPKGSFSTLEIQRTEQGDSAMYLCASSLLQETQYFGPGTRLLVL.

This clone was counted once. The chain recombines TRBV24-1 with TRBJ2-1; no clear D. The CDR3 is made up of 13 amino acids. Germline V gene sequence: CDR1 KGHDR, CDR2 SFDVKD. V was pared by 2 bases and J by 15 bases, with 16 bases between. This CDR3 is CATSDSGALRLFF. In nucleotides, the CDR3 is TGTGCCACCAGTGATTCTGGCGCCCTTCGACTGTTCTTC.

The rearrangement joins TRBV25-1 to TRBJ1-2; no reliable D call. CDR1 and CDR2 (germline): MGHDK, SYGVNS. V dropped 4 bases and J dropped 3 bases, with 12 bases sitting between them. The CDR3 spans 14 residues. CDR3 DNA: TGTGCCAGCAGTGCCGACGGGGAGGACTATGGCTACACCTTC. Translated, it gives CASSADGEDYGYTF.

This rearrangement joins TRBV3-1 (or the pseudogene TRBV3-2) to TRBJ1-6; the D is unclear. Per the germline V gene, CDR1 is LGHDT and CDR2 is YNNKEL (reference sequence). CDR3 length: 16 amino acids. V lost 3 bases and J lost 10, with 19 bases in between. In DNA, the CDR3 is TGTGCCAGCAGCCAGTTCGGAGGGCCAGCTGCCTCACCCCTCCACTTT. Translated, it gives CASSQFGGPAASPLHF.

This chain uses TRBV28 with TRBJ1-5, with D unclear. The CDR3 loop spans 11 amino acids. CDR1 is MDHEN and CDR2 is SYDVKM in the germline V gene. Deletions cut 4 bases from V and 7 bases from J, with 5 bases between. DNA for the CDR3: TGTGCCAGCAGTTCACAGCAGCCCCAGCATTTT. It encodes CASSSQQPQHF.

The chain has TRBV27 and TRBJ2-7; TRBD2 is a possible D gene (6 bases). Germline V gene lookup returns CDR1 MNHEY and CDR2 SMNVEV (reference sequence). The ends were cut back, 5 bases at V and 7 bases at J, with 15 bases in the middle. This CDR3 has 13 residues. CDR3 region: CASSKSSGREQYV. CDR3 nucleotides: TGTGCCAGCAGTAAATCCTCAGGGAGGGAGCAGTACGTC.

As DNA, the CDR3 is TGCGCCAGCAGCTTGGTACTAGCCATTGCCTCTAGCACAGATACGCAGTATTTT. This translates into CASSLVLAIASSTDTQYF. This chain connects TRBV5-1 to TRBJ2-3; maybe TRBD2 (6 bases). The CDR3 covers 18 residues. V lost 0 bases and J 0 bases, leaving 17 bases between the germline ends. Germline assignment: CDR1 SGHRS and CDR2 YFSETQ.

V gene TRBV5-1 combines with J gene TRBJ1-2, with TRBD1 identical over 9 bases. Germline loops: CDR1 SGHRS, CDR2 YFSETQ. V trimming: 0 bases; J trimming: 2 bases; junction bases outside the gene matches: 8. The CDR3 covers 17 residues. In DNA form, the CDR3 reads TGCGCCAGCAGCTTGGTTACAGGGGGCCCTTCCAACTATGGCTACACCTTC. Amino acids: CASSLVTGGPSNYGYTF.

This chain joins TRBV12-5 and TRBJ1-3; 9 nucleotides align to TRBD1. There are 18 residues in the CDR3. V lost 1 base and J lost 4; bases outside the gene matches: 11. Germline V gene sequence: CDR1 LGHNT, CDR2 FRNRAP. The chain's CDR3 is CASGLGRSQGAPGNTIYF. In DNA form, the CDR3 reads TGTGCTAGTGGTTTGGGCCGCTCACAGGGGGCGCCGGGAAACACCATATATTTT.